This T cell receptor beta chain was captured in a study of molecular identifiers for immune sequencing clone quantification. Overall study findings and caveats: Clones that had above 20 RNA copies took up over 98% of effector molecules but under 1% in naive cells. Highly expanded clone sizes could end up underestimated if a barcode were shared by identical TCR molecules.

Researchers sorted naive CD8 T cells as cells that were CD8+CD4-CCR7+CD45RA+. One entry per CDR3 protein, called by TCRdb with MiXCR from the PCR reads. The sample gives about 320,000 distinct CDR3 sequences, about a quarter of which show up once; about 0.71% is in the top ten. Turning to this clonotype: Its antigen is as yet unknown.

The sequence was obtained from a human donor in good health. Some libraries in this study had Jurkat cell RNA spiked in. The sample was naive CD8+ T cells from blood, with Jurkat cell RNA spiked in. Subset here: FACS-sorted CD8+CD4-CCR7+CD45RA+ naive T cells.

In DNA, the CDR3 is TGTGCCAGTAGTGCCCGGGACAGCCTCTCCTACGAGCAGTACTTC. This translates into CASSARDSLSYEQYF. V usage is TRBV19 and J usage is TRBJ2-7; 7 nucleotides align to TRBD1. Per germline, CDR1 LNHDA and CDR2 SQIVND (reference sequence). The CDR3 runs to 15 residues. With V trimmed by 5 bases and J by 0 bases, 7 bases remained unmatched.